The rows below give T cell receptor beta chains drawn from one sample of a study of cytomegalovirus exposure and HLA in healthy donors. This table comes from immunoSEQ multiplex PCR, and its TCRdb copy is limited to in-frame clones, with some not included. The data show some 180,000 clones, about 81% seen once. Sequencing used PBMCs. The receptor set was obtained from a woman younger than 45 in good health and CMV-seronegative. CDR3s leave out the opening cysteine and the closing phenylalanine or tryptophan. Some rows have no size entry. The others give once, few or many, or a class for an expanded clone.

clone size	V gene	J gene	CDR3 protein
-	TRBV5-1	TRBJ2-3	ASSSHIGIDTQY
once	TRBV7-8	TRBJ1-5	ASSLTEEGPQH
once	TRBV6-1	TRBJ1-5	ASRNGGYNQPQH
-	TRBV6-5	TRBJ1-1	ATVPRFAEAF
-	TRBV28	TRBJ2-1	ASSLGRRVNEQF
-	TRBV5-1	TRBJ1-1	ASSFGTGTNTEAF
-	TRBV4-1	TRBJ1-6	ASSQQGATYNSPLH
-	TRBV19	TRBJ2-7	ASSINGGTDSYEQY
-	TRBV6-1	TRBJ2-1	ASSERGGTSGRFRNEQF
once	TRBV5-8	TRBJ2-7	ASSSGETYEQY
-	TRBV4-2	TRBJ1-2	ASSRELDSQFYGYT
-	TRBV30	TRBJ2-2	AWSAGVRRGELF
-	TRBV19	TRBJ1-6	ASRAATGAYNSPLH
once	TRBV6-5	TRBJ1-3	ASSIGNTIY
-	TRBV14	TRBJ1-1	ASSQVGQGNTEAF
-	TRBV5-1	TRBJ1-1	ASSLPDRGNTEAF
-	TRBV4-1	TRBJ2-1	ASSFPTRGLSDEQF
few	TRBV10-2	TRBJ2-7	ASRRDRGAGEQY
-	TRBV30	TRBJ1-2	AWSVGGARGYT
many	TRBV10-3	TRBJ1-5	AIKGGIVQPQH
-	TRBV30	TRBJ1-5	AWTQGAGQPQH
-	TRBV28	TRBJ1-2	AILPEQGAYYGYT
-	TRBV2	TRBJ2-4	ASSGQGAGSL
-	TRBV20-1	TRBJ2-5	SHTEGETQY
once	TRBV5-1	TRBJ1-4	ASSQGQVNEKLF
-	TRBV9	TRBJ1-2	ASSLQGRVGDGYT
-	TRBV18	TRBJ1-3	ASSPGQTSGNTIY
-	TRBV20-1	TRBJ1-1	SARAGEEAF
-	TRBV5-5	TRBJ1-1	ASSSGPNTEAF
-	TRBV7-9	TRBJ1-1	ASNRQGTVGTEAF
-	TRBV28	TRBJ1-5	ASTTRGRDQPQH
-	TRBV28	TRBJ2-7	ASRSGTGLGYEQY
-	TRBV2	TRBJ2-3	ASSEQTSGLTDTQY
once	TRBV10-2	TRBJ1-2	ASSDSLGTGGGGYT
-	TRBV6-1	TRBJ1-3	ASSGKGAGNTIY
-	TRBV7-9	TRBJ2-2	AWRGADTGELF
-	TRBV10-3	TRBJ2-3	AIKGSFYTDTQY
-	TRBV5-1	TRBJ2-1	ASSLATGQPYNEQF
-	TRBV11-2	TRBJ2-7	ASTLLSTSEQY
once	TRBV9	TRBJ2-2	ASSEGPPGELF
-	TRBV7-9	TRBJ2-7	ASSLGSAPRAYEQY
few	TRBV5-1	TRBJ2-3	ASSLDLQGSTDTQY
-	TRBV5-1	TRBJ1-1	ASSSDSMNTEAF
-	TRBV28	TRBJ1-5	ASSPAGRGANQPQH
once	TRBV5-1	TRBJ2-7	ASSLVSGGPGEQY